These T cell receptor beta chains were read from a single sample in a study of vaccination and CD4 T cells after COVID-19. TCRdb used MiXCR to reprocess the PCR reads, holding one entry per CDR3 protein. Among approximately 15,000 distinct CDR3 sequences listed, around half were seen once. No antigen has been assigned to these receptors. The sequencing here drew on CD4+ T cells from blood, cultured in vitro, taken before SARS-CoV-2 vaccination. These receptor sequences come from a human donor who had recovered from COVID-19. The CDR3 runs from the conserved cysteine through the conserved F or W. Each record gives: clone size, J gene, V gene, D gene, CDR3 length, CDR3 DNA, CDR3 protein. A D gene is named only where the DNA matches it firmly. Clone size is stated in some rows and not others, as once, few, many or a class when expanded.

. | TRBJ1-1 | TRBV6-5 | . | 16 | TGTGCCAGCAGTTACTCCCACAGGGTGCGGGCCACTGAAGCTTTCTTT | CASSYSHRVRATEAFF
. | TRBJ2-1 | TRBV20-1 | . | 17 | TGCAGTGCTTTCGGGGGAGGGGGATATCGGATACACAATGAGCAGTTCTTC | CSAFGGGGYRIHNEQFF
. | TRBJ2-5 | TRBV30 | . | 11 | TGTGCCTGGAGTGTTGGGGAGACCCAGTACTTC | CAWSVGETQYF
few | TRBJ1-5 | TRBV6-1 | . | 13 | TGTGCCACTGGGAGGGATAGCAATCAGCCCCAGCATTTT | CATGRDSNQPQHF
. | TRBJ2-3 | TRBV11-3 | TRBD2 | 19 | TGTGCCAGCAGCTTAAGGAAGGGACTAGCGGGAGGCACGGGAGATACGCAGTATTTT | CASSLRKGLAGGTGDTQYF
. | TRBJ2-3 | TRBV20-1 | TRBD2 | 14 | TGCAGTGCCCTACTAGCGGGGAACACAGATACGCAGTATTTT | CSALLAGNTDTQYF
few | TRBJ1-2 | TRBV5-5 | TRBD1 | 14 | TGTGCCAGCAGCGCGACCACAGGGGGTGGTGGCTACACCTTC | CASSATTGGGGYTF
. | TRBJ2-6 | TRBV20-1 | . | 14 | TGCAGTGCTGGCTGGGGCTCTGGGGCCAACGTCCTGACTTTC | CSAGWGSGANVLTF
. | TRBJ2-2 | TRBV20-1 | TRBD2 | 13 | TGCAGTGCAGCGGGACTCAACACCGGGGAGCTGTTTTTT | CSAAGLNTGELFF
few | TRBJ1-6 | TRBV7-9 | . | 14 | TGTGCCAGCAGCTTAGAGGTCGGAAATTCACCCCTCCACTTT | CASSLEVGNSPLHF
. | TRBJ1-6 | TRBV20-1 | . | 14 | TGCAGTGCTAGAGATAGAACTCGAAATTCACCCCTCCACTTT | CSARDRTRNSPLHF
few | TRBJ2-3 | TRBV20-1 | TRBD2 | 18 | TGCAGTGCTAGTGGACTAGCGGGACTAAGTATCGGCACAGATACGCAGTATTTT | CSASGLAGLSIGTDTQYF
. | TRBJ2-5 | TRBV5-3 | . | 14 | TGTGCCAGCGGATTTGGTACCATTGGGGAGACCCAGTACTTC | CASGFGTIGETQYF
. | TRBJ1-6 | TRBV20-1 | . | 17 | TGCAGTGCTAGGGCAGGGGCGCTTAGCTCCTATAATTCACCCCTCCACTTT | CSARAGALSSYNSPLHF
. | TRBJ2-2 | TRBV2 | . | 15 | TGTGCCAGCAGTATAGCGTATGCGAACACCGGGGAGCTGTTTTTT | CASSIAYANTGELFF
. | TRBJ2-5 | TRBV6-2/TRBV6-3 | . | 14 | TGTGCCAGCAGTTATTCCGGTGTAGGGAAGACCCAGTACTTC | CASSYSGVGKTQYF
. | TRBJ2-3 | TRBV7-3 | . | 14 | TGTGCCAGCAGCTTAACCCCCGACACAGATACGCAGTATTTT | CASSLTPDTDTQYF